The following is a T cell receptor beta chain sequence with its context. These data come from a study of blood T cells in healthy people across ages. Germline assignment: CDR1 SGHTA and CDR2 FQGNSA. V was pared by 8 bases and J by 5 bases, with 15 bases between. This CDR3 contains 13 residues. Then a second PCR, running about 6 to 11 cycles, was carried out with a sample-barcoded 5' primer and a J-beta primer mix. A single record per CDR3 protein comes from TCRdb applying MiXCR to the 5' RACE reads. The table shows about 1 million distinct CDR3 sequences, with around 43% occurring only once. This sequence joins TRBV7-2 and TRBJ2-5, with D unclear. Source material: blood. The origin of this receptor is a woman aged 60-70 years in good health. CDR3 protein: CASCSPTRETQYF. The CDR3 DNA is TGTGCCAGCTGCTCCCCTACCCGGGAGACCCAGTACTTC.